Following are 25 T cell receptor beta chains from one sample sequenced in a study of blood T cell repertoires in COVID-19. The data were produced by immunoSEQ multiplex PCR, yet TCRdb's version contains in-frame clones alone and is incomplete. The table records about 230,000 clones, approximately 80% of them present only once. Sequenced sample: peripheral blood. The source is a man aged 35 to 55 with acute or convalescent COVID-19.

This clone was found a few times. The CDR3 loop is CASSGGGGLAKNIQYF. The CDR3 DNA follows: TGTGCCAGCAGTGGCGGGGGGGGACTAGCCAAAAACATTCAGTACTTC. V usage is TRBV2 and J usage is TRBJ2-4; 9 positions agree with TRBD2. J lost 0 bases, V lost 4 bases, and 4 bases had no gene match. CDR1 SNHLY and CDR2 FYNNEI come from the germline V gene. The CDR3 has 16 amino acids.

This sequence joins TRBV19 and TRBJ1-2; D gene unclear. CDR1 and CDR2 from the germline V gene are LNHDA and SQIVND (reference sequence). V lost 6 bases and J lost 7, with 18 bases in between. This CDR3 contains 14 residues. The DNA for the CDR3 is TGTGCCAGTAGCCAACCCAGAAATTCCTTTGGCTACACCTTC. Translated: CASSQPRNSFGYTF.

This clone was detected a few times. This chain uses TRBV28 with TRBJ1-2; D is possibly TRBD1 (5 bases). CDR3 length: 12 residues. Germline-derived CDR1 and CDR2 are MDHEN and SYDVKM. V shed 8 bases and J shed 5 bases, with 12 bases lying between them. The CDR3 loop reads CASVDTGYGYTF. CDR3 DNA: TGTGCCAGCGTGGACACCGGTTATGGCTACACCTTC.

The chain is built from TRBV7-7 and TRBJ2-1; 8 bases fit TRBD2. Germline V gene lookup returns CDR1 SSHAT and CDR2 FNYEAQ (reference sequence). Trimming at V came to 2 bases and at J to 6 bases, leaving 3 bases not matched to a gene. This CDR3 has 14 residues. CDR3 in amino acids: CASSLSLAANEQFF. CDR3 in DNA: TGTGCCAGCAGCTTATCACTAGCGGCCAATGAGCAGTTCTTC.

This clone was counted a single time. V usage is TRBV7-8 and J usage is TRBJ2-4; 9 bases line up with TRBD1. This CDR3 is built from 16 residues. Germline V gene data show CDR1 as SGHVS and CDR2 as FQNEAQ. V was clipped by 3 bases and J by 0 bases; unmatched bases: 3. The CDR3 loop is CASSFTGGLAKNIQYF. The CDR3 DNA follows: TGTGCCAGCAGCTTCACAGGGGGCTTAGCCAAAAACATTCAGTACTTC.

The rearrangement links TRBV7-2 to TRBJ2-7; 7 nucleotides agree with TRBD1. The CDR3 runs 15 residues. Germline V lookup: CDR1 SGHTA, CDR2 FQGNSA. The V gene end was trimmed by 5 bases and the J gene end by 2 bases; junction bases not matched to a gene: 9. The CDR3 DNA reads TGTGCCAGCAGCCCCCGACAGGGCACGACCTACGAGCAGTACTTC. Protein sequence: CASSPRQGTTYEQYF.

This chain uses TRBV7-2 with TRBJ1-5; no reliable D call. The CDR3 contains 16 residues. Looked up from germline, CDR1 is SGHTA and CDR2 is FQGNSA. V lost 3 bases and J 2 bases, leaving 14 bases between the germline ends. The CDR3 is CASSFSGSRGNQPQHF. The CDR3 DNA follows: TGTGCCAGCAGCTTCAGCGGGTCGCGGGGCAATCAGCCCCAGCATTTT.

The genes are TRBV5-1 and TRBJ1-6; possibly TRBD1 for D (5 bases). V lost 4 bases and J lost 9, with 14 bases in between. Germline lookup yields CDR1 SGHRS and CDR2 YFSETQ. This CDR3 has 14 amino acids. The CDR3 sequence is CASSPGWERSPLHF. The CDR3 DNA follows: TGCGCCAGCAGCCCAGGGTGGGAACGTTCACCCCTCCACTTT.

The chain recombines TRBV7-9 with TRBJ2-7; D perhaps matches TRBD2 (5 bases). CDR1 and CDR2 (germline): SEHNR, FQNEAQ (reference sequence). The V end was cut by 0 bases, the J end by 6 bases, with 18 bases between. The CDR3 is 16 residues long. CDR3: CASSLAQSRRSGEQYF. In DNA form, the CDR3 reads TGTGCCAGCAGCTTAGCTCAAAGCAGGAGGTCGGGCGAGCAGTACTTC.

V gene TRBV5-6 combines with J gene TRBJ2-7; 10 bases match TRBD1. Per the germline V gene, CDR1 is SGHDT and CDR2 is YYEEEE. Germline trimming cut 4 bases from V and 0 bases from J; bases unmatched to any gene: 13. The CDR3 spans 18 residues. Here the CDR3 reads CASSRDRGSLAASYEQYF. In nucleotides, the CDR3 is TGTGCCAGCAGCCGGGACAGGGGTTCACTAGCGGCCTCCTACGAGCAGTACTTC.

With regard to this clone: Other DNA sequences of this sample code for an identical CDR3. The chain links TRBV12-3 or TRBV12-4 to TRBJ1-1; a possible D gene is TRBD1 (5 bases). Trimming took 3 bases from V and 3 from J, leaving 8 bases between them. The CDR3 contains 13 residues. In nucleotides, the CDR3 is TGTGCCAGCAGTTTTGGGGCTGACACTGAAGCTTTCTTT. Translating it yields CASSFGADTEAFF.

The gene calls are TRBV27 and TRBJ1-1; D is unresolved. Germline V gene data show CDR1 as MNHEY and CDR2 as SMNVEV (reference sequence). The CDR3 is 12 residues long. The V and J ends lost 8 bases and 3 bases respectively, with 10 bases between them. The CDR3 here is CASGGGYTEAFF. CDR3 DNA: TGTGCCAGCGGAGGCGGGTACACTGAAGCTTTCTTT.

The chain uses TRBV27 and TRBJ1-1, with D perhaps TRBD1 (5 bases). Germline CDR1 and CDR2: MNHEY and SMNVEV (reference sequence). The CDR3 is 14 residues long. V dropped 4 bases and J dropped 2 bases, with 11 bases sitting between them. The CDR3 bases are TGTGCCAGCAGTTCCGCGGGGGGAAACACTGAAGCTTTCTTT. This encodes CASSSAGGNTEAFF.

This clone was counted once. This chain joins TRBV5-1 and TRBJ2-1, with D tentatively TRBD1 (6 bases). Germline-derived CDR1 and CDR2 are SGHRS and YFSETQ. V gave up 3 bases and J gave up 0 bases, with 13 bases separating them. The CDR3 spans 16 residues. The CDR3 loop reads CASSSVVGGSYNEQFF. For the CDR3, the DNA is TGCGCCAGCAGCTCGGTAGTAGGGGGCTCCTACAATGAGCAGTTCTTC.

The chain has TRBV7-6 and TRBJ2-2, with a possible D match to TRBD1 (5 bases). This CDR3 is built from 15 residues. Germline-derived CDR1 and CDR2 are SGHVS and FNYEAQ. With 5 bases removed from V and 7 bases from J, the gap between germline ends came to 17 bases. DNA for the CDR3: TGTGCCAGCAGCCGTGGGCAAGGGGTTAACGGGGAGCTGTTTTTT. This sequence encodes CASSRGQGVNGELFF. The full variable domain, rest sourced from reference TRBV7-6 and TRBJ2-2, is GAGVSQSPRYKVTKRGQDVALRCDPISGHVSLYWYRQALGQGPEFLTYFNYEAQQDKSGLPNDRFSAERPEGSISTLTIQRTEQRDSAMYRCASSRGQGVNGELFFGEGSRLTVL.

The CDR3 DNA reads as TGTGCCAGCAGCGGACTAGCAATCACCGGGGAGCTGTTTTTT. As protein: CASSGLAITGELFF. The chain carries TRBV6-2 or TRBV6-3 and TRBJ2-2, with TRBD2 matching 8 bases. V lost 6 bases to trimming and J lost 4 bases; unmatched junction nucleotides: 4. This CDR3 spans 14 amino acids. Germline CDR1 MNHEY, CDR2 SVGEGT.

J is TRBJ2-3 and V is TRBV10-3; D remains unclear. The CDR3 totals 13 residues. Per the germline V gene, CDR1 is ENHRY and CDR2 is SYGVKD. V dropped 3 bases and J dropped 8 bases, with 12 bases sitting between them. The CDR3 DNA reads TGTGCCATCAGTGACGAAGGCCGGGTTACGCAGTATTTT. It encodes CAISDEGRVTQYF.

The chain employs TRBV7-8 and TRBJ2-5; 9 positions match TRBD2. The germline V gene has CDR1 SGHVS and CDR2 FQNEAQ. The CDR3 runs 16 residues. Losses at the gene ends were 1 base for V and 4 bases for J; bases not matched to a gene: 7. Here the CDR3 reads CASSLVVAGVPETQYF. For the CDR3, the DNA is TGTGCCAGCAGCTTAGTGGTAGCGGGAGTTCCAGAGACCCAGTACTTC.

The chain has TRBV5-1 and TRBJ2-5; D not certain. With 7 bases removed from V and 0 bases from J, the gap between germline ends came to 10 bases. CDR1 and CDR2 from the germline V gene are SGHRS and YFSETQ. This CDR3 has 13 amino acids. CDR3 amino acids: CASYPRDQETQYF. The CDR3 nucleotides are TGCGCCAGCTATCCCCGGGACCAAGAGACCCAGTACTTC.

The chain employs TRBV30 and TRBJ1-2; D remains ambiguous. The CDR3 has 16 amino acids. Germline V gene sequence: CDR1 GTSNPN, CDR2 SVGIG (reference sequence). Trimming took 5 bases from V and 0 from J, leaving 19 bases between them. The CDR3 region is CAWRRNQMWSNYGYTF. In DNA, the CDR3 is TGTGCCTGGCGGAGGAACCAAATGTGGTCTAACTATGGCTACACCTTC.

The chain has TRBV12-3 or TRBV12-4 and TRBJ1-5; D gene uncertain. This CDR3 region has 12 residues. Between the trimmed V and J ends, which lost 6 bases and 6 bases, there was a span of 9 bases. The CDR3 bases are TGTGCCAGCAGCCTTAGAGGTCAGCCCCAGCATTTT. This encodes CASSLRGQPQHF.

The V and J genes are TRBV10-3 and TRBJ2-3; 8 bases agree with TRBD1. Germline CDR1 and CDR2: ENHRY and SYGVKD. V lost 6 bases and J lost 5; bases outside the gene matches: 4. This CDR3 spans 13 amino acids. The CDR3 DNA reads TGTGCCATCAGGGACGGACAGGGAGATACGCAGTATTTT. Protein: CAIRDGQGDTQYF.

This sequence joins TRBV6-7 and TRBJ2-1, with TRBD1 identical over 8 bases. TRBV6-7 counts as an open reading frame of uncertain function. The junction had 12 bases not matched to a gene; V was cut back by 8 bases and J by 3 bases. The CDR3 has 16 amino acids. CDR3 protein: CASRAGGFTSYNEQFF. The CDR3 region has the DNA TGTGCCAGCCGGGCAGGGGGCTTTACCAGCTACAATGAGCAGTTCTTC.

The V gene is TRBV19, the J gene TRBJ1-2; D uncertain. Trimming removed 7 bases at V and 1 base at J, with 13 bases between. CDR3 length: 14 amino acids. Germline CDR1 LNHDA, CDR2 SQIVND (reference sequence). In DNA, the CDR3 is TGTGCCAGTAAACCACCGGGAGATAACTATGGCTACACCTTC. The encoded protein is CASKPPGDNYGYTF.

The rearrangement joins TRBV11-2 to TRBJ1-6; a weak D match, TRBD1 (6 bases). V was cut by 0 bases and J by 14 bases, with 17 bases left in between. Germline CDR1 and CDR2: SGHAT and FQNNGV. The CDR3 loop spans 15 amino acids. CDR3 protein: CASSLDRVGGRSLHF. CDR3 nucleotides: TGTGCCAGCAGCTTAGATCGAGTTGGGGGCAGGTCCCTCCACTTT.